This is a list of T cell receptor beta chains from one sample in a study of blood T cell repertoires in COVID-19. Using immunoSEQ multiplex PCR, the repertoire was profiled, and TCRdb retains in-frame clones only, with some absent. This table holds 45,000 to 65,000 clones, over 75% found once. Sequencing input: peripheral blood. These receptors all stem from a human donor in a cohort sampled during active COVID-19. Both conserved end residues are part of each CDR3. The D gene is left open where the match is weak. Some rows have no size entry. The others give once, few or many, or a class for an expanded clone.

clone_size	v_call	j_call	d_call	cdr3_nt	cdr3_aa
NA	TRBV7-9	TRBJ1-2	TRBD1	TGTGCCAGCAGCAGGACAGGGAATGATGGCTACACCTTC	CASSRTGNDGYTF
once	TRBV19	TRBJ2-3	NA	TGTGCCAGTAGTGAAACCGGGACTGTCTATACGCAGTATTTT	CASSETGTVYTQYF
NA	TRBV7-9	TRBJ1-1	NA	TGTGCCAGCAGCTCGTCGGGGAACCTCATGAACACTGAAGCTTTCTTT	CASSSSGNLMNTEAFF
NA	TRBV10-3	TRBJ2-5	TRBD2	TGTGCCATCAAGCCCGGACTAGACCTAGAGACCCAGTACTTC	CAIKPGLDLETQYF
NA	TRBV4-1	TRBJ2-1	TRBD2	TGCGCCAGCAGCCAAGGAAATCTAGCGGGAGACCCCAGTGAGCAGTTCTTC	CASSQGNLAGDPSEQFF
NA	TRBV9	TRBJ2-5	TRBD1	TGTGCCAGCAGCGCCCGACAGGGGCTTTCAGAGACCCAGTACTTC	CASSARQGLSETQYF
NA	TRBV7-3	TRBJ2-1	TRBD2	TGTGCCAGCAGCTTAACCGCGGCGGGGGTGCCTAGGGAGCAGTTCTTC	CASSLTAAGVPREQFF
NA	TRBV5-6	TRBJ2-1	NA	TGTGCCAGCAGCGTCCGACTTAGTTCCTACAATGAGCAGTTCTTC	CASSVRLSSYNEQFF
NA	TRBV11-2	TRBJ1-3	NA	TGTGCCAGCAATGAAGGGGGGGTTCACTCTGGAAACACCATATATTTT	CASNEGGVHSGNTIYF
NA	TRBV28	TRBJ2-3	NA	TGTGCCAGCAGGCCAGATAAGCCCCGGGGGGATACGCAGTATTTT	CASRPDKPRGDTQYF
NA	TRBV5-6	TRBJ2-7	TRBD1	TGTGCCAGCAGCCTCCCGGGACAGGCCGAGCAGTACTTC	CASSLPGQAEQYF
NA	TRBV18	TRBJ1-1	NA	TGTGCCAGCTCACCACGAGGGCAGAACACTGAAGCTTTCTTT	CASSPRGQNTEAFF
NA	TRBV3-1/TRBV3-2	TRBJ2-3	NA	TGTGCCAGCAGCCAAGAGCGGGGCGGGGGCGGTGATACGCAGTATTTT	CASSQERGGGGDTQYF
NA	TRBV7-2	TRBJ1-2	TRBD1	TGTGCCAGCAGCTCCGACAGGGACTATGGCTACACCTTC	CASSSDRDYGYTF
NA	TRBV2	TRBJ1-4	TRBD1	TGTGCCAGCAGTCTACGGGGACAGGGGACCCACTCGAACAGAGAAAAACTGTTTTTT	CASSLRGQGTHSNREKLFF
once	TRBV20-1	TRBJ2-1	NA	TGCAGTGCGGCCGCATCCAGTGAGCAGTTCTTC	CSAAASSEQFF
once	TRBV10-3	TRBJ1-4	NA	TGTGCCATCAGTGAGAAAGCCGATACTAATGAAAAACTGTTTTTT	CAISEKADTNEKLFF
NA	TRBV9	TRBJ1-3	NA	TGTGCCAGCAGCGACAGCTCTGGAAACACCATATATTTT	CASSDSSGNTIYF
NA	TRBV5-4	TRBJ2-5	TRBD2	TGTGCCAGCAGTCTAGCGGACCAAGAGACCCAGTACTTC	CASSLADQETQYF
NA	TRBV7-7	TRBJ2-3	TRBD2	TGTGCCAGCAGCTTAGGTAGCGGGAGCACAGATACGCAGTATTTT	CASSLGSGSTDTQYF
NA	TRBV19	TRBJ1-1	TRBD1	TGTGCCAGTATTCTGGGACAGGGGAGGAACACTGAAGCTTTCTTT	CASILGQGRNTEAFF
few	TRBV6-2/TRBV6-3	TRBJ2-7	TRBD2	TGTGCCAGCAGTGGCCGGGGGGGCACCCCCTACGAGCAGTACTTC	CASSGRGGTPYEQYF
NA	TRBV18	TRBJ2-2	NA	TGTGCCAGCTCCATCATTACTACAGGGAACACCGGGGAGCTGTTTTTT	CASSIITTGNTGELFF
NA	TRBV5-1	TRBJ2-5	TRBD2	TGCGCCAGCAGCTCTAGCGGGGGACAAGAGACCCAGTACTTC	CASSSSGGQETQYF
NA	TRBV2	TRBJ1-2	TRBD1	TGTGCCAGCAGGCGGGACAGGGAATCCTATGGCTACACCTTC	CASRRDRESYGYTF
NA	TRBV19	TRBJ2-3	NA	TGTGCCAGTAGTATCAGCCGGGGATTCACAGATACGCAGTATTTT	CASSISRGFTDTQYF
NA	TRBV3-1/TRBV3-2	TRBJ2-7	TRBD2	TGTGCCAGCAGCCAAGGTCAACTAGCGGGAGAGCAGTACTTC	CASSQGQLAGEQYF
NA	TRBV27	TRBJ1-2	TRBD1	TGTGCCAGCAGTCGGACAGGGGGGGGAAGCTACACCTTC	CASSRTGGGSYTF
NA	TRBV7-9	TRBJ2-1	TRBD2	TGTGCCAGCAGCTCGGGACTAGCGGGCCACAATGAGCAGTTCTTC	CASSSGLAGHNEQFF
NA	TRBV5-1	TRBJ1-6	NA	TGCGCCAGCAGCGCCGGGACATTCTTTAGCTCCTATAATTCACCCCTCCACTTT	CASSAGTFFSSYNSPLHF
NA	TRBV2	TRBJ2-5	TRBD1	TGTGCCAGCAGACAACAGGGGGCGCTTCTAGAGACCCAGTACTTC	CASRQQGALLETQYF
NA	TRBV6-5	TRBJ2-3	NA	TGTGCCAGCAGTTACGAGTCACCCACGAATACGCAGTATTTT	CASSYESPTNTQYF
once	TRBV5-4	TRBJ2-7	TRBD2	TGTGCCAGCCGAGTAGCGGGAGGAATCTACGAGCAGTACTTC	CASRVAGGIYEQYF
NA	TRBV6-5	TRBJ2-2	NA	TGTGCCAGCAGTTACTCCGGGACTTCCAACACCGGGGAGCTGTTTTTT	CASSYSGTSNTGELFF
NA	TRBV6-5	TRBJ2-3	NA	TGTGCCAGCGCCAGGGCAGATACGCAGTATTTT	CASARADTQYF
NA	TRBV6-6	TRBJ1-5	NA	TGTGCCAGCCTCGATTCTTCCGGGACAAAAAATCAGCCCCAGCATTTT	CASLDSSGTKNQPQHF
NA	TRBV7-9	TRBJ1-1	NA	TGTGCCAGCAGCCCAGGACAGCCGGTGGGGGCTGAAGCTTTCTTT	CASSPGQPVGAEAFF
NA	TRBV10-2	TRBJ2-7	TRBD2	TGCGCCAGCAGTGACGTGCGGGGGGGCCCAGCTTACTACGAGCAGTACTTC	CASSDVRGGPAYYEQYF
NA	TRBV18	TRBJ2-5	TRBD2	TGTGCCAGCTCACTCTTAGCGGGGTCCCAAGAGACCCAGTACTTC	CASSLLAGSQETQYF
NA	TRBV5-1	TRBJ1-5	NA	TGCGCCAGCAGCTTGGCCGGGGATCAGCCCCAGCATTTT	CASSLAGDQPQHF
NA	TRBV10-3	TRBJ2-1	TRBD2	TGTGCCATCCAGACTAGCGGGAGGCCGGGAGATGAGCAGTTCTTC	CAIQTSGRPGDEQFF
NA	TRBV5-6	TRBJ2-3	TRBD1	TGTGCCAGCAGCCTTACGGACAGGGCGGCAGATACGCAGTATTTT	CASSLTDRAADTQYF
NA	TRBV5-1	TRBJ2-1	TRBD1	TGCGCCAGCAGCTTGGAACAGGGGATGTTCGATGAGCAGTTCTTC	CASSLEQGMFDEQFF
NA	TRBV27	TRBJ2-7	TRBD1	TGTGCCAGCAGTCCGAGCTCGGGACAGGAGACCTACGAGCAGTACTTC	CASSPSSGQETYEQYF
NA	TRBV4-1	TRBJ1-5	TRBD1	TGCGCCAGCAGCCAAGGACAGGGATTCAATCAGCCCCAGCATTTT	CASSQGQGFNQPQHF
NA	TRBV6-2/TRBV6-3	TRBJ2-3	TRBD2	TGTGCCAGCAGTTGGCGGGGGTATGATCCGGATACGCAGTATTTT	CASSWRGYDPDTQYF